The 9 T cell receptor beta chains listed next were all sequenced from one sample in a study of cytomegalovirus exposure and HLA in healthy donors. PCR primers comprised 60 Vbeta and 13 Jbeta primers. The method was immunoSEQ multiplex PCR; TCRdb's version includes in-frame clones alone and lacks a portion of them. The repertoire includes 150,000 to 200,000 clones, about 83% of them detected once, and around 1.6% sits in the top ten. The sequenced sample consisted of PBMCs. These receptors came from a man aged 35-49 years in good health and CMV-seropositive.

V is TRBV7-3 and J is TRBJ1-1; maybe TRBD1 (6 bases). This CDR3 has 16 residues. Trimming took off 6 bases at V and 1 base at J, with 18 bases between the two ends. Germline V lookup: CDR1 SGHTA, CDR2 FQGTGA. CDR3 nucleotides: TGTGCCAGCAGAGAAAGCGCAGGGGTCACGAACACTGAAGCTTTCTTT. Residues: CASRESAGVTNTEAFF.

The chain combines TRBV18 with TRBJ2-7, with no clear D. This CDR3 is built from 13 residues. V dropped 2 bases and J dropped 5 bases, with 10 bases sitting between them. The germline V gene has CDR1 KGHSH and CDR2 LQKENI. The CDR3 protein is CASSPMPPDEQYF. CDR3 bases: TGTGCCAGCTCACCAATGCCACCGGACGAGCAGTACTTC.

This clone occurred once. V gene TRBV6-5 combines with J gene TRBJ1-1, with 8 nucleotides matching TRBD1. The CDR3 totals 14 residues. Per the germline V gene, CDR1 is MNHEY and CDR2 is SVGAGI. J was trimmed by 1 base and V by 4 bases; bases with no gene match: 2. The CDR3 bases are TGTGCCAGCAGTTCGACAGGGGAGAACACTGAAGCTTTCTTT. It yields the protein CASSSTGENTEAFF.

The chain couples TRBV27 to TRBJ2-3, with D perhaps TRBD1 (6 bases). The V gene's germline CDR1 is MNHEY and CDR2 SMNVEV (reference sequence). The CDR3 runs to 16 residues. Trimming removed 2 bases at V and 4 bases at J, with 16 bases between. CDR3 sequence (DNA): TGTGCCAGCAGTTTAGTGTCCGGGACAACGCCAGATACGCAGTATTTT. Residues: CASSLVSGTTPDTQYF.

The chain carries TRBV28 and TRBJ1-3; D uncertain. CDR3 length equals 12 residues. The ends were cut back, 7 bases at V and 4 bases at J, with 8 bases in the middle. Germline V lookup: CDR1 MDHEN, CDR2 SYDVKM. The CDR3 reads CASIASGNTIYF. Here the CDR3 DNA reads TGTGCCAGCATAGCGAGCGGAAACACCATATATTTT.

CDR3 sequence: CASSQDREGGEQYF. CDR3 sequence (DNA): TGCGCCAGCAGCCAAGATCGGGAGGGGGGCGAGCAGTACTTC. The chain is built from TRBV4-3 and TRBJ2-7, with 8 bases that match TRBD2. V lost 0 bases, J lost 6 bases, and 4 bases stayed unmatched. Germline values: CDR1 LGHNA, CDR2 YSLEER. The CDR3 covers 14 residues.

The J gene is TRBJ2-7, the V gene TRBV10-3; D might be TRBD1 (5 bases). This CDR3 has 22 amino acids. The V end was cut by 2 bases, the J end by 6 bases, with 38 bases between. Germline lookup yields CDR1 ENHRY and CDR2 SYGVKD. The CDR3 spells CAISEQHRGGSSRQSLRGEQYF. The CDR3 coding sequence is TGTGCCATCAGTGAGCAGCATCGAGGTGGCTCAAGCAGACAGTCATTAAGGGGCGAGCAGTACTTC.

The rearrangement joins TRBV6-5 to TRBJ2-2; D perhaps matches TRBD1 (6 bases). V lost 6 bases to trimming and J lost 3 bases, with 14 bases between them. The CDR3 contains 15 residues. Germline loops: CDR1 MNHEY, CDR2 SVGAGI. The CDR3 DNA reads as TGTGCCAGCAGCTTACAGGGCTTGGACACCGGGGAGCTGTTTTTT. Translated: CASSLQGLDTGELFF.

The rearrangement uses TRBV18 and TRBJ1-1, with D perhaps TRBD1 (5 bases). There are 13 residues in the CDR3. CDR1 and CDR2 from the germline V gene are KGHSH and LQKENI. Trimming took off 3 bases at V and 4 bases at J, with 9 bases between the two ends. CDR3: CASSPLTVTEAFF. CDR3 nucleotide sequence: TGTGCCAGCTCACCTCTGACAGTCACTGAAGCTTTCTTT.